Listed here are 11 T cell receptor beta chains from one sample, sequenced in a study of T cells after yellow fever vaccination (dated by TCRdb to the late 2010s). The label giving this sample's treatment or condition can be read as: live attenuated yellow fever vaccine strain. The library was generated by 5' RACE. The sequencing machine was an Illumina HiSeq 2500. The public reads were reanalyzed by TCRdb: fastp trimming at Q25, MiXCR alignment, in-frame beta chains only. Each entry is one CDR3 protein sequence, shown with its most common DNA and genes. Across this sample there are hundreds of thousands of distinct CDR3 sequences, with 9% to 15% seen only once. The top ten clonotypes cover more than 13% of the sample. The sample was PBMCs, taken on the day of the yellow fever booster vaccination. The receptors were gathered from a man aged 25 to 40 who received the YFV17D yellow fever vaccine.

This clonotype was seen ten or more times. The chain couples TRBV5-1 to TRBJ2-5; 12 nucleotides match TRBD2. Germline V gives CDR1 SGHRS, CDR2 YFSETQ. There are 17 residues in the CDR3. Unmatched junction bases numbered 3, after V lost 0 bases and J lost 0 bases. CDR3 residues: CASSLAWTSGNQETQYF. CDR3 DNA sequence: TGCGCCAGCAGCTTGGCCTGGACTAGCGGGAACCAAGAGACCCAGTACTTC.

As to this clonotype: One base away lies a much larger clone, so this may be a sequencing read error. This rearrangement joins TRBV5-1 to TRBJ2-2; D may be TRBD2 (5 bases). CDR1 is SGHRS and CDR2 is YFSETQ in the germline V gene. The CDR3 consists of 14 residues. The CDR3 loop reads CARSLDLEGGELFF. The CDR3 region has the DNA TGCGCCAGGAGCTTGGACCTAGAGGGCGGGGAGCTGTTTTTT.

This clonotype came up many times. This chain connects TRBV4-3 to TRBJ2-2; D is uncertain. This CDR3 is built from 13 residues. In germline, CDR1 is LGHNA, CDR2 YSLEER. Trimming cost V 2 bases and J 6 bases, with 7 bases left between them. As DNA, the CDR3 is TGCGCCAGCAGCCAATATGGGGCCGGGGAGCTGTTTTTT. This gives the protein CASSQYGAGELFF.

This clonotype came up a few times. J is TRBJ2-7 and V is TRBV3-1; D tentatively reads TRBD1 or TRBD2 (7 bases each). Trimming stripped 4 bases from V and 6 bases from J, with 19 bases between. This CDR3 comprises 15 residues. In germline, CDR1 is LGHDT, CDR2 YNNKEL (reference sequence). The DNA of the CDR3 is TGTGCCAGCAGCCTGACAGGGACGGGACTAAGCGAGCAGTACTTC. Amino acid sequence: CASSLTGTGLSEQYF.

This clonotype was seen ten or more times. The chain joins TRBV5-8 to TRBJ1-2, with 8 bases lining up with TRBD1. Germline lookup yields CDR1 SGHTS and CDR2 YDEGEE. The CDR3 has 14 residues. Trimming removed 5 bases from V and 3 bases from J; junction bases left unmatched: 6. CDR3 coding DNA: TGTGCCAGCAGACTGGGACAGGCCCACTATGGCTACACCTTC. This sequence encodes CASRLGQAHYGYTF.

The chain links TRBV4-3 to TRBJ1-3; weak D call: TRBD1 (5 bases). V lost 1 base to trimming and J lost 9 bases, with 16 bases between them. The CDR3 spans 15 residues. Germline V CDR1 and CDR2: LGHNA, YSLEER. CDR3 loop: CASSQGGRLGRTIYF. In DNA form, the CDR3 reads TGCGCCAGCAGCCAAGGGGGCAGGCTAGGTCGCACCATATATTTT.

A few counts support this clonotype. The CDR3 coding sequence is TGTGCCAGCAGTTATACTCTCGCCTCGCATACGCAGTATTTT. It encodes CASSYTLASHTQYF. V and J are TRBV6-5 and TRBJ2-3; D gene ambiguous. Germline V CDR1 and CDR2: MNHEY, SVGAGI. The CDR3 is made up of 14 amino acids. Trimming removed 3 bases from V and 7 bases from J, with 14 bases in between.

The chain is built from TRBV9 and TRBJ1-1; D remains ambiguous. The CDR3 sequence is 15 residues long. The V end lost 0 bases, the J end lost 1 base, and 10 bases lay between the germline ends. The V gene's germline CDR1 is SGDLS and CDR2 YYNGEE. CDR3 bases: TGTGCCAGCAGCGTAGGACCGAGCGAGAACACTGAAGCTTTCTTT. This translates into CASSVGPSENTEAFF.

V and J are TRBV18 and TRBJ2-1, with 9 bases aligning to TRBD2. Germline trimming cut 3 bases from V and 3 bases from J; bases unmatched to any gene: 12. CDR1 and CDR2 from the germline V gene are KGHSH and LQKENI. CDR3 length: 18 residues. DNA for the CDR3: TGTGCCAGCTCACCTTCGAAAAGCGGGAGGATGAGCTACAATGAGCAGTTCTTC. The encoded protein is CASSPSKSGRMSYNEQFF.

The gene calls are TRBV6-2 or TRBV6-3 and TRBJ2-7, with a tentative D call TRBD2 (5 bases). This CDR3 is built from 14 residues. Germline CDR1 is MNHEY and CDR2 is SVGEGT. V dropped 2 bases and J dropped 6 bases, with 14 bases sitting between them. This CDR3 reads CASSYGSVFFEQYF. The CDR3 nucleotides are TGTGCCAGCAGTTACGGGAGTGTGTTCTTCGAGCAGTACTTC.

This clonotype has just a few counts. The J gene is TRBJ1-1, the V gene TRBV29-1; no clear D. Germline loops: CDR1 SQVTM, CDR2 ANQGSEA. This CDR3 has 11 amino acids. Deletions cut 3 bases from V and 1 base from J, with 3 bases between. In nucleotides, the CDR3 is TGCAGCGTTGACAGGAACACTGAAGCTTTCTTT. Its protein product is CSVDRNTEAFF.